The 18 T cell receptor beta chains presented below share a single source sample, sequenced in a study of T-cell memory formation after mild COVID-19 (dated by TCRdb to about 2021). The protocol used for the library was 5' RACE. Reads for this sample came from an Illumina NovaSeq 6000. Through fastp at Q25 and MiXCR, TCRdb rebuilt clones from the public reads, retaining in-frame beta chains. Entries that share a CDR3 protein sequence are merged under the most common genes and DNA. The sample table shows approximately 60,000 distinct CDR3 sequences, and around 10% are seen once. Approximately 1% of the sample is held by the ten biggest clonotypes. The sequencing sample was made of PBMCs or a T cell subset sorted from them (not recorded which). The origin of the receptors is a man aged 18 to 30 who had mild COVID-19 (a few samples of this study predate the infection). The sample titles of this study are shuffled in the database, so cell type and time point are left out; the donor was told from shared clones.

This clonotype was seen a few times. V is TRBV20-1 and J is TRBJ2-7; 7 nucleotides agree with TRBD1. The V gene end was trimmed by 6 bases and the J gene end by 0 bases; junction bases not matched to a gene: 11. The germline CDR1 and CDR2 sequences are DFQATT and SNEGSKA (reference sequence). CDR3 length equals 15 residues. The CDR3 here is CSARGPGISSYEQYF. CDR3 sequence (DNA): TGCAGTGCGAGGGGGCCCGGGATCTCCTCCTACGAGCAGTACTTC.

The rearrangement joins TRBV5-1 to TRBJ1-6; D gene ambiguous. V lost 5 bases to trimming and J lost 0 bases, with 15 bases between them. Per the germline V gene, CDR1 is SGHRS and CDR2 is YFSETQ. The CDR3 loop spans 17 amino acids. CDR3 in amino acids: CASREDPWSSYNSPLHF. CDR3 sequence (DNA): TGCGCCAGCAGGGAGGACCCCTGGAGCTCCTATAATTCACCCCTCCACTTT.

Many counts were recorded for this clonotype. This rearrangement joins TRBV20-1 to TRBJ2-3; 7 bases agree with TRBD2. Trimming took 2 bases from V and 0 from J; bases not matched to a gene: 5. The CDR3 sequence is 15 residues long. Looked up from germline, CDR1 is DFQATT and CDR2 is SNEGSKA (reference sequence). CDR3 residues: CSARSWRESTDTQYF. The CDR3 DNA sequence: TGCAGTGCTAGAAGCTGGCGGGAGAGCACAGATACGCAGTATTTT.

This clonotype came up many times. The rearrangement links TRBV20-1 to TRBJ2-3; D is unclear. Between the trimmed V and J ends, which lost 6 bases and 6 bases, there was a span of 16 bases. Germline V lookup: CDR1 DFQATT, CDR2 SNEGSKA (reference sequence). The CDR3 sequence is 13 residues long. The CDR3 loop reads CSAGLSPADTQYF. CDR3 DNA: TGCAGTGCGGGTCTCTCCCCCGCGGATACGCAGTATTTT.

The CDR3 loop reads CASSLGQFNTGELFF. The CDR3 DNA follows: TGCGCCAGCAGCTTGGGACAGTTTAACACCGGGGAGCTGTTTTTT. This chain connects TRBV5-1 to TRBJ2-2, with D tentatively TRBD1 (5 bases). The CDR3 is 15 amino acids. Germline V lookup: CDR1 SGHRS, CDR2 YFSETQ. V lost 0 bases and J 2 bases, leaving 8 bases between the germline ends.

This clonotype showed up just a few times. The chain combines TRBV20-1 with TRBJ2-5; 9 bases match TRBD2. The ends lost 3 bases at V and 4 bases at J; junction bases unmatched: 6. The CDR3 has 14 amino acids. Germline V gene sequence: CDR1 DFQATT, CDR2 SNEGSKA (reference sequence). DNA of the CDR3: TGCAGTGCTAGGCCTAGCGGGGTAGGAGAGACCCAGTACTTC. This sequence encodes CSARPSGVGETQYF.

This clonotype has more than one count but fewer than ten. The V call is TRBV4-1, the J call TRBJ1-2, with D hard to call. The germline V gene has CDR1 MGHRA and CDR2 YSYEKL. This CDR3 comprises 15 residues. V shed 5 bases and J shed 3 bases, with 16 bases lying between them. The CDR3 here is CASSLSDAIHYGYTF. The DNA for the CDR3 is TGCGCCAGCAGCTTATCGGACGCGATCCACTATGGCTACACCTTC.

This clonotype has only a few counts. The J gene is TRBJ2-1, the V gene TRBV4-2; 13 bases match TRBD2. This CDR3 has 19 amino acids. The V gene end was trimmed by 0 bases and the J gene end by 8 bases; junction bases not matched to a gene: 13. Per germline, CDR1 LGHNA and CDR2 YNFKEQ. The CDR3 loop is CASSQDPHRTSGGWDEQFF. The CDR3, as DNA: TGTGCCAGCAGCCAAGACCCGCACAGGACTAGCGGGGGTTGGGATGAGCAGTTCTTC.

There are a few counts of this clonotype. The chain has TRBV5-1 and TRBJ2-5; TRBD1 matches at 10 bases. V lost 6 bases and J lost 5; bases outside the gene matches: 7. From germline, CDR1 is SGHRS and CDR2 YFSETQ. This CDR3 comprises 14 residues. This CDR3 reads CASIAGTGEETQYF. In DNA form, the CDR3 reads TGCGCCAGCATAGCCGGGACAGGGGAGGAGACCCAGTACTTC.

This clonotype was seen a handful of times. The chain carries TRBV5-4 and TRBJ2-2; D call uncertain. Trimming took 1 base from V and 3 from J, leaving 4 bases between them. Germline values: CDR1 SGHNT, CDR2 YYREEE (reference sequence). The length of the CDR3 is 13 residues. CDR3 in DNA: TGTGCCAGCAGCTTGCTGGACACCGGGGAGCTGTTTTTT. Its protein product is CASSLLDTGELFF.

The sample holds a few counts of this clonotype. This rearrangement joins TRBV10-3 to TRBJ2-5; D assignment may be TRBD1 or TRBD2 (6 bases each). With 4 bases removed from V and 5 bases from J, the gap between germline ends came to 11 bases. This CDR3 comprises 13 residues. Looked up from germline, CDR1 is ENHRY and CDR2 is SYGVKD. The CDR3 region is CAISGGAAETQYF. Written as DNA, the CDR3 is TGTGCCATCAGTGGGGGGGCCGCGGAGACCCAGTACTTC.

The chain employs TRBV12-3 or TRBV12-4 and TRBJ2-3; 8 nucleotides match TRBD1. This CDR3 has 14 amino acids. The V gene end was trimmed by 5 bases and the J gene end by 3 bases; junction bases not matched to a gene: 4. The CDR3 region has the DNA TGTGCCAGCAGTCCCAGGGGGCGTACAGATACGCAGTATTTT. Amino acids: CASSPRGRTDTQYF.

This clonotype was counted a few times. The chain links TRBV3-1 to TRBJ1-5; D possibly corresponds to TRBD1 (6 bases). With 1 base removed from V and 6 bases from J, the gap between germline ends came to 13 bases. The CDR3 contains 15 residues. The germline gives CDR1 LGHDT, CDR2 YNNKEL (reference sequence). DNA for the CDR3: TGTGCCAGCAGCCAAGGCCCAGGGGCCGTTCAGCCCCAGCATTTT. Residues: CASSQGPGAVQPQHF.

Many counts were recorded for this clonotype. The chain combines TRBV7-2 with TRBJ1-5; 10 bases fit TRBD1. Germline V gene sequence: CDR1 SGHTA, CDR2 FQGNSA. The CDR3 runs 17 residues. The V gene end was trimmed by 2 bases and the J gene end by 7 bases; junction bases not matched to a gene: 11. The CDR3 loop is CASSLPTTGGLGQPQHF. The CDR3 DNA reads TGTGCCAGCAGCTTACCAACGACAGGGGGCTTGGGGCAGCCCCAGCATTTT.

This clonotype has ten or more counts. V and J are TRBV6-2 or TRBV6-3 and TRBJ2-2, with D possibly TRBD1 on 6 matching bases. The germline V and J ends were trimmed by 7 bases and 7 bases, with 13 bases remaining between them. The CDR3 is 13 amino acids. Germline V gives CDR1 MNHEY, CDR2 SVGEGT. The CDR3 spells CASTQGTVGELFF. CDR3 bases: TGTGCCAGCACCCAGGGGACGGTCGGGGAGCTGTTTTTT.

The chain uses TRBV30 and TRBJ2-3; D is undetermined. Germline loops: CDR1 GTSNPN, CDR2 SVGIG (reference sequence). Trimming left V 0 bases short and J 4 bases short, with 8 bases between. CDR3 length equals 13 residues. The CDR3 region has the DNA TGTGCCTGGAGTGTACGGTCGGCAGATACGCAGTATTTT. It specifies CAWSVRSADTQYF.

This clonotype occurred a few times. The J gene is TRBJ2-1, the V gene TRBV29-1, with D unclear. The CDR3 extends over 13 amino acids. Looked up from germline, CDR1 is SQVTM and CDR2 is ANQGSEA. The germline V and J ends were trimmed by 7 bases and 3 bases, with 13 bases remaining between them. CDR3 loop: CSASPASYNEQFF. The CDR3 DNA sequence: TGCAGCGCTTCCCCCGCCAGCTACAATGAGCAGTTCTTC.

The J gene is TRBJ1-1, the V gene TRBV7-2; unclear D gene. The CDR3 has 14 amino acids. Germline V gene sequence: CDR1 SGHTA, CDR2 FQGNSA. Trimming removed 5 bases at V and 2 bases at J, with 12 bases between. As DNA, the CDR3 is TGTGCCAGCAGCCAACCTGCCGTTAACACTGAAGCTTTCTTT. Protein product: CASSQPAVNTEAFF.